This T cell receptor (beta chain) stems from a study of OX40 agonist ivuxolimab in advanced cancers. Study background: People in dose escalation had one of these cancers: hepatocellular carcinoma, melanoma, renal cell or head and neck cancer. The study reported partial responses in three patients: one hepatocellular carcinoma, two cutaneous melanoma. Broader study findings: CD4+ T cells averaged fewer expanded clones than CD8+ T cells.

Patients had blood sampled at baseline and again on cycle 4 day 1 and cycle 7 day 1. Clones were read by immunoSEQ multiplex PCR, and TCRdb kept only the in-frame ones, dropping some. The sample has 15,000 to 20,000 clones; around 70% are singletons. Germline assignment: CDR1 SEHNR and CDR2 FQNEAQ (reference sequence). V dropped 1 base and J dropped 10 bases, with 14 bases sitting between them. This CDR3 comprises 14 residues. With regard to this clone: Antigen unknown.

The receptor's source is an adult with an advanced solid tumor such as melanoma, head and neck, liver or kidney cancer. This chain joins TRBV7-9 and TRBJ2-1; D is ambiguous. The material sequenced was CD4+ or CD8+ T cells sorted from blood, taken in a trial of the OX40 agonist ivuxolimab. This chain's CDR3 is CASSLDSFPQEQFF. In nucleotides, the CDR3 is TGTGCCAGCAGCTTAGACTCCTTCCCCCAAGAGCAGTTCTTC.